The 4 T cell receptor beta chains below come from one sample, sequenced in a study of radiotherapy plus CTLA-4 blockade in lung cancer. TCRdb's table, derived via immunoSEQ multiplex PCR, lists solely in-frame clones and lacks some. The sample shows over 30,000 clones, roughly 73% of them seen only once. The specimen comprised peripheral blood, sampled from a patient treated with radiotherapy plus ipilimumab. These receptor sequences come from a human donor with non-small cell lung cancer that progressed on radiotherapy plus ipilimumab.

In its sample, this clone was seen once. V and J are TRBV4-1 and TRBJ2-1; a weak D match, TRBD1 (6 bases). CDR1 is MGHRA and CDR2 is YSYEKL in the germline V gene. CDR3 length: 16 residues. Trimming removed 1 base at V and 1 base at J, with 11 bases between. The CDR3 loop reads CASSQGGPRSYNEQFF. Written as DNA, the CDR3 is TGCGCCAGCAGCCAAGGGGGGCCTCGGTCCTACAATGAGCAGTTCTTC.

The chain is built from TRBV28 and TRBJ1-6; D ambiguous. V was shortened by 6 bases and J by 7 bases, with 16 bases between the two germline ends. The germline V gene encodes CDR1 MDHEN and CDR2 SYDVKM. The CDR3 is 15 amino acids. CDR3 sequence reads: CASSLSLIYNSPLHF. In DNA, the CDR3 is TGTGCCAGCAGCCTGAGCTTGATTTACAATTCACCCCTCCACTTT.

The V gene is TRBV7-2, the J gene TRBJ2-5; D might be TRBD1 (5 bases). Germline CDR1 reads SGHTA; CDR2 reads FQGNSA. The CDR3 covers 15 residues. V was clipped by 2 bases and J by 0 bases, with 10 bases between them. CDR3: CASSLMQGNQETQYF. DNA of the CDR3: TGTGCCAGCAGCTTAATGCAGGGAAACCAAGAGACCCAGTACTTC.

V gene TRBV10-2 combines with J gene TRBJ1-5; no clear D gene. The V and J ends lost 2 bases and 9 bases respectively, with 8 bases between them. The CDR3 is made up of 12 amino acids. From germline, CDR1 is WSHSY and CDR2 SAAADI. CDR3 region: CASSEPWRPQHF. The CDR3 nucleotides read TGCGCCAGCAGTGAGCCGTGGAGGCCCCAGCATTTT.